The clone carrying this T cell receptor beta chain was seen just once. The antigen is not known. PBMCs served as the source from which CD4+ and CD8+ T cells were sorted. The CDR3 length is 15 residues. Germline trimming cut 5 bases from V and 6 bases from J; bases unmatched to any gene: 8. CDR1 LGHNT and CDR2 FRNRAP come from the germline V gene. This sample is drawn from a study of CD8+ T cells in alopecia areata. Study-level findings and limits: Relative to normal scalp, lesional scalp, especially alopecia totalis/universalis, showed higher clonality. There were also resident alphabeta T cells of normal skin sequenced in scalp samples. In patients, TCRs were shared less clearly than in mice, and HLA may possibly be involved.

Following RNA extraction, reverse transcription yielded cDNA that acted as the sequencing template. Repertoires were generated with immunoSEQ multiplex PCR, while TCRdb's copy carries only in-frame clones and drops some. Among 90,000 to 130,000 clones listed, roughly 64% were seen once. This TCR was sampled from a human donor in good health. The chain carries TRBV12-5 and TRBJ1-4; 8 bases map to TRBD1. The sequenced material came from CD8+ T cells sorted from blood. The CDR3 here is CASGTRTGMDEKLFF. CDR3 sequence (DNA): TGTGCTAGTGGTACCCGGACAGGGATGGATGAAAAACTGTTTTTT.